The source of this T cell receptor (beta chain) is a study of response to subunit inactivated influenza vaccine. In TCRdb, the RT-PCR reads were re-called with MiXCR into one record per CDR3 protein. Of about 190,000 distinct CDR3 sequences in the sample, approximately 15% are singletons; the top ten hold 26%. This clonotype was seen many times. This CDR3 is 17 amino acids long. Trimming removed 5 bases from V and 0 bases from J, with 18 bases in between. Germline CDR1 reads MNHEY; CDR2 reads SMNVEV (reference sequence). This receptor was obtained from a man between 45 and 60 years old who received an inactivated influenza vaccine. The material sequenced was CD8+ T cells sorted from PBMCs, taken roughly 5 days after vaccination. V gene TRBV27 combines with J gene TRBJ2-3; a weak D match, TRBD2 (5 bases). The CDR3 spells CASSRMEREDSTDTQYF. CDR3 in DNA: TGTGCCAGCAGTCGAATGGAACGGGAAGATAGCACAGATACGCAGTATTTT.